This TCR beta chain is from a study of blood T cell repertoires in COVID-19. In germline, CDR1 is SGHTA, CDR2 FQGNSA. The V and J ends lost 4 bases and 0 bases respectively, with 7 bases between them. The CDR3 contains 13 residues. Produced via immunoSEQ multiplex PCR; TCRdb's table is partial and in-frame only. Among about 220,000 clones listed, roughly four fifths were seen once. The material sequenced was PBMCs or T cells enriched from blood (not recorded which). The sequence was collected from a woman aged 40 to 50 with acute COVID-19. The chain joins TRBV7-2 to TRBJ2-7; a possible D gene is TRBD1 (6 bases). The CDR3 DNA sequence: TGTGCCAGCAGCTCCAGGGGCTCCTACGAGCAGTACTTC. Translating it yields CASSSRGSYEQYF.